The clone carrying this T cell receptor beta chain was recorded a few times. Its antigen is not identified. The assay ran at deep level. The table came from immunoSEQ multiplex PCR; TCRdb's copy has only in-frame clones and leaves some out. The data show around 1,100,000 clones, approximately 77% seen once. The germline V gene encodes CDR1 LNHNV and CDR2 YYDKDF (reference sequence). The CDR3 sequence is 15 residues long. V lost 0 bases and J 3 bases, leaving 9 bases between the germline ends. This record comes from a study of shared clonotypes between healthy human individuals. Among the donors, all were Caucasian adults who lived in Nashville, Tennessee. Study conclusions and caveats: For naive CD4 cells, approximately 4.8% of clonotypes were shared across a handful of donors.

The receptor comes from a man between 18 and 29 years old in good health. Some clones in this sample may be carry-over from other donors' samples. V usage is TRBV15 and J usage is TRBJ1-5, with D hard to call. Input material: memory CD4+ T cells from PBMCs. Sample subset: CD45RA-negative fraction. CDR3 sequence (DNA): TGTGCCACCAGCAGAGATACGGGTTCCAATCAGCCCCAGCATTTT. It is translated as CATSRDTGSNQPQHF.